Shown below are 27 T cell receptor beta chains from a single sample sequenced in a study of T cells expressing NK-cell markers. For each CDR3 protein, TCRdb gives one entry from its re-call of the 5' RACE reads, without DNA. The repertoire table contains 250,000 to 300,000 distinct CDR3 sequences. Material: blood T cells: a sorted CD56 or NKG2C T cell subset, CD4+ or CD8+ T cells, or bulk PBMC T cells (not recorded which). Receptors were obtained from a man younger than 30 in good health.

V gene TRBV9 combines with J gene TRBJ2-5; as DNA is missing, the TRBD2 call by TCRdb cannot be tested. This CDR3 comprises 16 residues. Germline CDR1 SGDLS, CDR2 YYNGEE. The CDR3 protein is CASSVGSAGTTVTQYF.

The chain couples TRBV15 to TRBJ2-1. Per the germline V gene, CDR1 is LNHNV and CDR2 is YYDKDF (reference sequence). This CDR3 is 12 amino acids long. The CDR3 sequence: CATAGLYNEQFF.

The chain couples TRBV28 to TRBJ1-4; TCRdb gives TRBD1 as the D gene, but with no DNA this cannot be confirmed. Germline V lookup: CDR1 MDHEN, CDR2 SYDVKM. The CDR3 has 12 amino acids. CDR3 protein: CASSTGTRVLFF.

The chain recombines TRBV9 with TRBJ2-2; no DNA is available, so the TRBD1 call from TCRdb remains unchecked. Germline V gene data show CDR1 as SGDLS and CDR2 as YYNGEE. CDR3 length: 16 amino acids. CDR3 residues: CASSVRGDKNTGELFF.

The chain couples TRBV20-1 to TRBJ2-1; TCRdb's D call, TRBD1, is unchecked because there is no DNA. This CDR3 region has 14 residues. Germline V CDR1 and CDR2: DFQATT, SNEGSKA (reference sequence). This chain's CDR3 is CRWSRVTGPNEQFF.

The chain couples TRBV12-3 or TRBV12-4 to TRBJ1-2; TCRdb indicates TRBD1, and absent DNA this call remains unverified. The CDR3 covers 15 residues. This CDR3 is CASSLGGTIQGSYTF.

The chain carries TRBV12-3 or TRBV12-4 and TRBJ2-1; TCRdb lists TRBD1, though no DNA is available to test this call. CDR3 length: 13 amino acids. The CDR3 region is CATSGFPYNEQFF.

This sequence joins TRBV7-2 and TRBJ2-7; the D call from TCRdb, TRBD1, cannot be confirmed without DNA. The CDR3 totals 16 residues. Germline V lookup: CDR1 SGHTA, CDR2 FQGNSA. The chain's CDR3 is CASSLGYRGHSYEQYF.

V and J are TRBV6-2 or TRBV6-3 and TRBJ1-4; TCRdb indicates TRBD1, and absent DNA this call remains unverified. The germline gives CDR1 MNHEY, CDR2 SVGEGT. This CDR3 is built from 19 residues. This chain's CDR3 is CASSYSFFSAGARDEKLFF.

The rearrangement joins TRBV5-1 to TRBJ2-7; checking the TCRdb D call of TRBD1 is not possible without DNA. The CDR3 spans 15 residues. Germline assignment: CDR1 SGHRS and CDR2 YFSETQ. The CDR3 protein is CASSLAPAGENEQYF.

CDR3 region: CSARVTSGFTDTQYF. The chain recombines TRBV20-1 with TRBJ2-3. The V gene's germline CDR1 is DFQATT and CDR2 SNEGSKA (reference sequence). CDR3 length: 15 residues.

The chain has TRBV24-1 and TRBJ2-1; the TRBD2 assignment by TCRdb is unverifiable without DNA. Germline CDR1 is KGHDR and CDR2 is SFDVKD. CDR3 length equals 16 residues. CDR3 region: CATRAGGLAGRGEQFF.

V gene TRBV20-1 combines with J gene TRBJ2-6; absent DNA, TCRdb's TRBD1 call cannot be checked. The CDR3 loop spans 17 amino acids. Germline V gene data show CDR1 as DFQATT and CDR2 as SNEGSKA (reference sequence). The CDR3 spells CSALVDRRLSGANVLTF.

The chain carries TRBV27 and TRBJ2-5; TCRdb's D gene call, TRBD1, goes unchecked for lack of DNA. Germline CDR1 reads MNHEY; CDR2 reads SMNVEV (reference sequence). This CDR3 spans 14 amino acids. CDR3 region: CAIPSPQGSETQYF.

The CDR3 reads CASSRDRGYIATNEKLFF. The J gene is TRBJ1-4, the V gene TRBV12-3 or TRBV12-4; without DNA, the TCRdb call of TRBD1 cannot be checked. CDR3 size: 18 residues.

V usage is TRBV7-6 and J usage is TRBJ2-1. This CDR3 comprises 15 residues. The germline V gene has CDR1 SGHVS and CDR2 FNYEAQ. CDR3 amino acids: CASSLVGHMNNEQFF.

The chain's CDR3 is CAITSGFTDTQYF. V is TRBV10-3 and J is TRBJ2-3; TCRdb gives TRBD2 as the D gene, but with no DNA this cannot be confirmed. Germline CDR1 ENHRY, CDR2 SYGVKD. This CDR3 contains 13 residues.

CDR3 residues: CASSLRHPNTGELFF. V is TRBV4-2 and J is TRBJ2-2. This CDR3 region has 15 residues. Germline V gene lookup returns CDR1 LGHNA and CDR2 YNFKEQ.

The CDR3 protein is CASSLAVGGNQPQHF. The gene calls are TRBV5-6 and TRBJ1-5; checking the TCRdb D call of TRBD1 is not possible without DNA. The germline gives CDR1 SGHDT, CDR2 YYEEEE. The CDR3 loop spans 15 amino acids.

The chain employs TRBV7-2 and TRBJ2-3; there is no DNA to check the TCRdb D call of TRBD1. The CDR3 spans 15 residues. Germline-derived CDR1 and CDR2 are SGHTA and FQGNSA. The CDR3 loop is CASSKSGGGADTQYF.

This chain links TRBV6-1 with TRBJ2-1; the TRBD2 assignment by TCRdb is unverifiable without DNA. CDR1 MNHNS and CDR2 SASEGT come from the germline V gene. The CDR3 totals 16 residues. CDR3: CASSAGLAGGPNEQFF.

V is TRBV6-4 and J is TRBJ2-4; TCRdb outputs TRBD1, but without DNA this stays unchecked. Germline V gene data show CDR1 as MRHNA and CDR2 as SNTAGT. This CDR3 is built from 16 residues. CDR3 residues: CASSDSGGFDKNIQYF.

This chain uses TRBV12-3 or TRBV12-4 with TRBJ1-4. This CDR3 contains 13 residues. The CDR3 loop is CASSSLRNEKLFF.

The rearrangement links TRBV20-1 to TRBJ1-2; the TRBD1 assignment by TCRdb is unverifiable without DNA. The CDR3 extends over 13 amino acids. CDR1 DFQATT and CDR2 SNEGSKA come from the germline V gene (reference sequence). This CDR3 reads CSATGQGNYGYTF.

V is TRBV6-5 and J is TRBJ2-7; lacking DNA, the TRBD1 call made by TCRdb goes unchecked. This CDR3 has 12 residues. Germline values: CDR1 MNHEY, CDR2 SVGAGI. Here the CDR3 reads CASSSGQYEQYF.

The chain couples TRBV7-9 to TRBJ2-1; TCRdb's assignment of TRBD2 cannot be checked, as there is no DNA. This CDR3 is 14 amino acids long. Looked up from germline, CDR1 is SEHNR and CDR2 is FQNEAQ (reference sequence). The CDR3 spells CASRGLAGDNEQFF. Full variable domain (outside the CDR3, taken from reference TRBV7-9 and TRBJ2-1): DTGVSQNPRHKITKRGQNVTFRCDPISEHNRLYWYRQTLGQGPEFLTYFQNEAQLEKSRLLSDRFSAERPKGSFSTLEIQRTEQGDSAMYLCASRGLAGDNEQFFGPGTRLTVL.

This chain joins TRBV29-1 and TRBJ1-1. Germline lookup yields CDR1 SQVTM and CDR2 ANQGSEA. This CDR3 has 11 residues. CDR3 region: CSVSLSTEAFF.